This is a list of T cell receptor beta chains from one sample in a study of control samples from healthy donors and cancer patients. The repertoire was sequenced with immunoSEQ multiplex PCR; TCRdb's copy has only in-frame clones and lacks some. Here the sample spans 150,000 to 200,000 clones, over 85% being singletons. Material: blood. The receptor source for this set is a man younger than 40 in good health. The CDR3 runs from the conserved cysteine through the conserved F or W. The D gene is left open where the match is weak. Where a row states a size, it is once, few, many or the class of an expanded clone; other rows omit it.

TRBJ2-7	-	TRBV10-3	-	TGTGCCATCAGTGAGACAGGGTCCCTCTACGAGCAGTACTTC	CAISETGSLYEQYF
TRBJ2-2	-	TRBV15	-	TGTGCCACCAGCCCCCGGCTAGCGATCGCGAACACCGGGGAGCTGTTTTTT	CATSPRLAIANTGELFF
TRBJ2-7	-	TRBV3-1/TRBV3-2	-	TGTGCCAGCAGCCAAGGGGTCGGCCGGAACTCCTACGAGCAGTACTTC	CASSQGVGRNSYEQYF
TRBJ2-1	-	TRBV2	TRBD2	TGTGCCAGCAGTGAAACGTCTAGCGGGTACAATGAGCAGTTCTTC	CASSETSSGYNEQFF
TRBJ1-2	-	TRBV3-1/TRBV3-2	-	TGTGCCAGCAGCCAGACTCGACAGAATGGCTACACCTTC	CASSQTRQNGYTF
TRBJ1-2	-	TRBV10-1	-	TGCGCCAGCAACGGCTACACCTTC	CASNGYTF
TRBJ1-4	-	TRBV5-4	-	TGTGCCAGCAGCTCCACTACTTTGTCAGGGCTGCCTCAAGAAAAACTGTTTTTT	CASSSTTLSGLPQEKLFF
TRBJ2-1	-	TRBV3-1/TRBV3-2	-	TGTGCCAGCAGCCAAGATGTACGGAGTGAGCAGTTCTTC	CASSQDVRSEQFF
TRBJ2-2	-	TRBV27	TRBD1	TGTGCCAGCAGCAATCCCGGGACAGGGAACACCGGGGAGCTGTTTTTT	CASSNPGTGNTGELFF
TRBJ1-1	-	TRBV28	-	TGTGCCAGCATCGAAGGAATAGGGTACACTGAAGCTTTCTTT	CASIEGIGYTEAFF
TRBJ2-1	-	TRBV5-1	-	TGCGCCAGCAAACGGACAACCGGCGGCAATGAGCAGTTCTTC	CASKRTTGGNEQFF
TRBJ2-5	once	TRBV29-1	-	TGCAGCGTTGCCGGCTACCACCAAGAGACCCAGTACTTC	CSVAGYHQETQYF
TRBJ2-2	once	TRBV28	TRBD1	TGTGCCAGCAGTTTTACAGGGGTAATTACCGGGGAGCTGTTTTTT	CASSFTGVITGELFF
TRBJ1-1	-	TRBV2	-	TGTGCCAGCGTACCTGAGGGGGGAACAGAGGAAGCTTTCTTT	CASVPEGGTEEAFF
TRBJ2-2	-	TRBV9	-	TGTGCCAGCAGCGTAGTGTCTATACTAGACACCGGGGAGCTGTTTTTT	CASSVVSILDTGELFF
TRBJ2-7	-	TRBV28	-	TGTGCCAGCAGTCTCCTCTCGAGCGAGCAGTACTTC	CASSLLSSEQYF
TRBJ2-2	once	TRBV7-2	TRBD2	TGTGCCAGCAGCACTAGCGGGAGGGCCCCCGGGGAGCTGTTTTTT	CASSTSGRAPGELFF
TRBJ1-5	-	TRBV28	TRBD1	TGTGCCAGCAGTAAGGGAATCGACAGGGTTAATCAGCCCCAGCATTTT	CASSKGIDRVNQPQHF
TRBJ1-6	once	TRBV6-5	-	TGTGCCAGCAGTAGCCCGGGAAATTCACCCCTCCACTTT	CASSSPGNSPLHF
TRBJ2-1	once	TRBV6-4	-	TGTGCCAGCAGTAGAGAGCCTCTAGGTAATGAGCAGTTCTTC	CASSREPLGNEQFF
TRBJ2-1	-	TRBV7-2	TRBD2	TGTGCCAGCAGCTATCTAGCGGACAATGAGCAGTTCTTC	CASSYLADNEQFF
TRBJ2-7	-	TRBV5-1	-	TGCGCCAGCAGCCACAGGAGCTCGGACGAGCAGTACTTC	CASSHRSSDEQYF
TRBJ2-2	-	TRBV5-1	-	TGCGCCAGCAGCCCGCCGGGACCCAACACCGGGGAGCTGTTTTTT	CASSPPGPNTGELFF
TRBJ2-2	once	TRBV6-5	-	TGTGCCAGCACTAGACCAGAGTCCGGGGAGCTGTTTTTT	CASTRPESGELFF
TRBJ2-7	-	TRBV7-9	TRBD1	TGTGCCAGCAGCACGACGACAGGGACGGGCTACGAGCAGTACTTC	CASSTTTGTGYEQYF
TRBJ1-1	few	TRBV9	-	TGTGCCAGCAGCGTAGCCCCAGGACAAGGAACTGAAGCTTTCTTT	CASSVAPGQGTEAFF
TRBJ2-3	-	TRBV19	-	TGTGCCAGCCGGAAGGGCACAGATACGCAGTATTTT	CASRKGTDTQYF
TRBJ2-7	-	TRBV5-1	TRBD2	TGCGCCAGCAGCTCGACAGCGGGAGCGAACGAGCAGTACTTC	CASSSTAGANEQYF
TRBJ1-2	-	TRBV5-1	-	TGCGCCAGCAGCTTGAACGGGGGCCCTAACTATGGCTACACCTTC	CASSLNGGPNYGYTF